This TCR beta chain was documented in a study of blood T cell repertoires in COVID-19. Clones were read by immunoSEQ multiplex PCR, and TCRdb kept only the in-frame ones, dropping some. The sample has 150,000 or so clones; more than 90% are singletons. Germline V CDR1 and CDR2: MDHEN, SYDVKM. The CDR3 has 15 amino acids. With 0 bases removed from V and 1 base from J, the gap between germline ends came to 9 bases. The sequenced sample was peripheral blood. The chain couples TRBV28 to TRBJ1-1; possibly TRBD1 for D (6 bases). This TCR was recovered from a man aged 45-60 years with acute or convalescent COVID-19. The CDR3 sequence is CASSLWGAGNTEAFF. The DNA of the CDR3 is TGTGCCAGCAGTTTATGGGGGGCTGGGAACACTGAAGCTTTCTTT.